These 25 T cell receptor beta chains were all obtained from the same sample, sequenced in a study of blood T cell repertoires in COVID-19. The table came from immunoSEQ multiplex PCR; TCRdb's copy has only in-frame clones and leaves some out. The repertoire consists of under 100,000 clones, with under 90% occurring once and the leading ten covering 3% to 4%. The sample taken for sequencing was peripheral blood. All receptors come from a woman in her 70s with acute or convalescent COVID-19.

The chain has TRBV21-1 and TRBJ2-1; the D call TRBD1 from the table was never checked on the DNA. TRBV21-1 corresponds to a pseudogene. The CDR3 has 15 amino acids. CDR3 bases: TGTGCCAGCAACCGAGGACATCGCAATGTCCATGAGCAGTTCTTC. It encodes CASNRGHRNVHEQFF.

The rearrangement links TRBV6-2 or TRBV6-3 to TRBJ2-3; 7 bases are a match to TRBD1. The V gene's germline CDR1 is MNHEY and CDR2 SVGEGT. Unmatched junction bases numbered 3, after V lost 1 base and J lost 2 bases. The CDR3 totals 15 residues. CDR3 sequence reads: CASSYLGQYTDTQYF. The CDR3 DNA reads TGTGCCAGCAGTTACTTGGGACAGTACACAGATACGCAGTATTTT.

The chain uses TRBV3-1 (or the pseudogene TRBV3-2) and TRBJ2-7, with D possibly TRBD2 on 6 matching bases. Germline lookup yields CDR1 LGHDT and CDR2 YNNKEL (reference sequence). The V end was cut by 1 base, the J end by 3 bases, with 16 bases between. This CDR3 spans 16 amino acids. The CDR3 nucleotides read TGTGCCAGCAGCCAAGTGAGTAGCGGTAAAGTCTACGAGCAGTACTTC. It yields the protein CASSQVSSGKVYEQYF.

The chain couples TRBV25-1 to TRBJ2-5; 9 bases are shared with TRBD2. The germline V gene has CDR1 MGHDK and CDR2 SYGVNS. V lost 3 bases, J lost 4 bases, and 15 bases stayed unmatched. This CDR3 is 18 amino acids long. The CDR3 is CASSEDGPGLAFRETQYF. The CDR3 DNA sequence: TGTGCCAGCAGTGAGGACGGCCCCGGACTAGCGTTTCGAGAGACCCAGTACTTC.

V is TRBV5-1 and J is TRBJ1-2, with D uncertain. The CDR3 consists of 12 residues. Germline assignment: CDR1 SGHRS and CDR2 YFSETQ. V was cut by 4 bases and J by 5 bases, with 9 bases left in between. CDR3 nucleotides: TGCGCCAGCAGCAACGGAGTTTATGGCTACACCTTC. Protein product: CASSNGVYGYTF.

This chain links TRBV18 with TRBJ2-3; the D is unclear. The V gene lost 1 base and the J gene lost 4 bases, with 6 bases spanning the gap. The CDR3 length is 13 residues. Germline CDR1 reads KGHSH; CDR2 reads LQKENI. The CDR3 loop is CASSPLDSDTQYF. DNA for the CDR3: TGTGCCAGCTCACCACTAGACTCAGATACGCAGTATTTT.

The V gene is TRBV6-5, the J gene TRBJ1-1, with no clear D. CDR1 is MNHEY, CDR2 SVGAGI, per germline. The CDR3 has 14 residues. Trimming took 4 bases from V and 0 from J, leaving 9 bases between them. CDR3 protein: CASSSPQMNTEAFF. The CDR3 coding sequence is TGTGCCAGCAGTTCCCCACAGATGAACACTGAAGCTTTCTTT.

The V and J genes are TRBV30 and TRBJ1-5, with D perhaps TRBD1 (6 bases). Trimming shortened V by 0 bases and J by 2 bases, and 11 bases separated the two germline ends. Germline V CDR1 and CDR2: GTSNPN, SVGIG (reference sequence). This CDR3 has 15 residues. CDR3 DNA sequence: TGTGCCTGGAGTGTAATGGGGGCGGGCAATCAGCCCCAGCATTTT. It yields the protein CAWSVMGAGNQPQHF.

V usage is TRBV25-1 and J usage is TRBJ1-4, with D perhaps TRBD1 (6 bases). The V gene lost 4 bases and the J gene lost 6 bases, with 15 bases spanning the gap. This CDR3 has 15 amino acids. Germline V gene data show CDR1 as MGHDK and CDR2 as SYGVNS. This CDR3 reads CASSAADRRDEKLFF. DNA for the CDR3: TGTGCCAGCAGTGCCGCTGACAGGAGAGATGAAAAACTGTTTTTT.

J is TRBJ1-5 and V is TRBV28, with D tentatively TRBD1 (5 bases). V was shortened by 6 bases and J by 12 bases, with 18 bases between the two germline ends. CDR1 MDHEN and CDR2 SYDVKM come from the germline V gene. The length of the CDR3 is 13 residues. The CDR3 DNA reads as TGTGCCAGCAGACAAACAGGTTGGGTAGTCCAGCATTTT. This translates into CASRQTGWVVQHF.

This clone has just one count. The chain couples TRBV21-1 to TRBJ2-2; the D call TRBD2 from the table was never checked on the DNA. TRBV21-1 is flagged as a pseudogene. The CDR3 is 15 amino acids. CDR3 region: CASSKLAGNTGELFF. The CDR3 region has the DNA TGTGCCAGCAGCAAACTAGCGGGAAACACCGGGGAGCTGTTTTTT.

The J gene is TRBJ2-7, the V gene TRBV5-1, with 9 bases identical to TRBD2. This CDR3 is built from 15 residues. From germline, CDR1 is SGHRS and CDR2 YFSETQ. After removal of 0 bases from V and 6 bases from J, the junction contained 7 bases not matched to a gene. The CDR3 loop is CASSLGDSGGFEQYV. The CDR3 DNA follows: TGCGCCAGCAGCTTGGGAGACAGCGGGGGGTTCGAGCAGTACGTC.

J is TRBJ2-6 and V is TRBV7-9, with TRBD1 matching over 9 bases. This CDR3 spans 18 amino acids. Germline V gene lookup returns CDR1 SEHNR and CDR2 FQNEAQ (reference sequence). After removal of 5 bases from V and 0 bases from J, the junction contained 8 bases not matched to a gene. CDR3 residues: CASSTRTGATSGANVLTF. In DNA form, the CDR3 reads TGTGCCAGCAGCACCCGGACAGGGGCAACCTCTGGGGCCAACGTCCTGACTTTC.

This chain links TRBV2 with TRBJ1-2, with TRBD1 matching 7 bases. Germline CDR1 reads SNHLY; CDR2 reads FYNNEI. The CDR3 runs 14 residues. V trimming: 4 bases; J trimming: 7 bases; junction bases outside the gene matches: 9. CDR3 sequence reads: CASSAGTVTTGYTF. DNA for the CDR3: TGTGCCAGCAGTGCGGGGACAGTCACCACTGGCTACACCTTC.

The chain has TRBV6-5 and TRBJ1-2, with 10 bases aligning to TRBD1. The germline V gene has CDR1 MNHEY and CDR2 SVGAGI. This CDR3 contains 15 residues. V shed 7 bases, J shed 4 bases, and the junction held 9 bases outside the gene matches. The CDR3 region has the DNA TGTGCCAGCACCTCCCTGACAGGGGGCCGCTATGGCTACACCTTC. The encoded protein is CASTSLTGGRYGYTF.

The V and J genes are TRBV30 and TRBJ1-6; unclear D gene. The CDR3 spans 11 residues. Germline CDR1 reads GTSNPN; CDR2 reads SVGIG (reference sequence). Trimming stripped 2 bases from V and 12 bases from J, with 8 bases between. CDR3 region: CAWSLAVPLHF. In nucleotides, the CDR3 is TGTGCCTGGAGTTTGGCGGTACCCCTCCACTTT.

CDR3 in DNA: TGTGCCAGCAGTCTACATTTCGGGGATATGAAAGCTTTCTTT. It translates to CASSLHFGDMKAFF. The chain couples TRBV11-2 to TRBJ1-1, with D hard to call. Germline values: CDR1 SGHAT, CDR2 FQNNGV. V shed 6 bases and J shed 9 bases, with 20 bases lying between them. There are 14 residues in the CDR3.

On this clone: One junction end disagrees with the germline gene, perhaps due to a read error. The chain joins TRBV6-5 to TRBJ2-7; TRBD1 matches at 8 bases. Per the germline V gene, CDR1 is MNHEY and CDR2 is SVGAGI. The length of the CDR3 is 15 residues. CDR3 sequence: CASTYRPRGPYEQYF. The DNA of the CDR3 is TGTGCCAGCACTTACCGGCCCAGGGGGCCCTACGAGCAGTACTTC.

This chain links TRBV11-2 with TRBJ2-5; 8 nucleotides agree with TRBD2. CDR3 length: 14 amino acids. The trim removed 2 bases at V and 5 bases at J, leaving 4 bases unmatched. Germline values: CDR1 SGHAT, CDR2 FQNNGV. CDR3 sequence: CASSLTRGEETQYF. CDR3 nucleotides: TGTGCCAGCAGCTTAACGCGGGGGGAGGAGACCCAGTACTTC.

The CDR3 region has the DNA TGTGCCAGCATGGGACAACGCTATGGCTACACCTTC. Translated: CASMGQRYGYTF. V is TRBV7-9 and J is TRBJ1-2; the D gene is possibly TRBD1 (6 bases). Germline V gene lookup returns CDR1 SEHNR and CDR2 FQNEAQ (reference sequence). The CDR3 consists of 12 residues. V shed 7 bases and J shed 4 bases, with 10 bases lying between them.

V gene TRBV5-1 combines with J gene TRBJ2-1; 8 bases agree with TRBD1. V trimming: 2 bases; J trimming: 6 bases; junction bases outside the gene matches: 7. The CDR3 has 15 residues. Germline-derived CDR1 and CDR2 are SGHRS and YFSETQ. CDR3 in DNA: TGCGCCAGCAGCTTCTCAGGGGGCAGCCCCAATGAGCAGTTCTTC. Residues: CASSFSGGSPNEQFF.

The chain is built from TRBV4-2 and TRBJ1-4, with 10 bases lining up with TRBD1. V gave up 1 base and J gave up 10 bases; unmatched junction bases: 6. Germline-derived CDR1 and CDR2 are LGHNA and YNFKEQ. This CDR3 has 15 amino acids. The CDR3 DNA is TGTGCCAGCAGCCAAGTCGGGACAGGGGATTCAAAACTGTTTTTT. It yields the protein CASSQVGTGDSKLFF.

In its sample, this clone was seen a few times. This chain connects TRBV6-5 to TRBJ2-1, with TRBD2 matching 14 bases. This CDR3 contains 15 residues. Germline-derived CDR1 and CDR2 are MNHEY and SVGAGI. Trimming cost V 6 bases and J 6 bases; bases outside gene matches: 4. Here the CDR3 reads CASRVGTSGSNEQFF. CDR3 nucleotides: TGTGCCAGCAGAGTCGGGACTAGCGGGAGCAATGAGCAGTTCTTC.

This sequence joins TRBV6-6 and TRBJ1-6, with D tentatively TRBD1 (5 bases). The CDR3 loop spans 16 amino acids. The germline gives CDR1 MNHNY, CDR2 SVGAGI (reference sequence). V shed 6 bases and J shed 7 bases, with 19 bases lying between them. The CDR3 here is CASRRQGEVYNSPLHF. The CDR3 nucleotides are TGTGCCAGCAGAAGACAAGGGGAGGTTTACAATTCACCCCTCCACTTT.

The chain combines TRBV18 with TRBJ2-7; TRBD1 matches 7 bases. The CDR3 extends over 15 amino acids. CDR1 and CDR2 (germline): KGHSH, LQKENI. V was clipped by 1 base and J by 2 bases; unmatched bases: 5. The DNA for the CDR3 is TGTGCCAGCTCACCACAGGGACAGAGTGCCTACGAGCAGTACTTC. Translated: CASSPQGQSAYEQYF.